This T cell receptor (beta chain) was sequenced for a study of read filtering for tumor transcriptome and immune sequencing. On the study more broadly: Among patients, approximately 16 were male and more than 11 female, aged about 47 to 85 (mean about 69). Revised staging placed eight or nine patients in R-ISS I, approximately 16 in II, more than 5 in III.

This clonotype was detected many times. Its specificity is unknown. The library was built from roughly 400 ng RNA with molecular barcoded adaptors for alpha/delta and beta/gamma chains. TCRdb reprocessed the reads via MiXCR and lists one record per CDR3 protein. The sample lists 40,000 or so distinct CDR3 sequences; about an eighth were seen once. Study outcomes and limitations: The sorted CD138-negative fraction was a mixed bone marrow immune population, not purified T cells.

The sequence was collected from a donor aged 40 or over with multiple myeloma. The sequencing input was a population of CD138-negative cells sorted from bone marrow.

The CDR3, as DNA: TGTGCCAGCAGTTACTCCCAGAAAGACAGGGAAAGGACCCAGTACTTC. Amino acids: CASSYSQKDRERTQYF. The chain has TRBV6-5 and TRBJ2-5, with TRBD1 identical over 7 bases. The CDR3 contains 16 residues. The ends lost 0 bases at V and 7 bases at J; junction bases unmatched: 11. The germline CDR1 and CDR2 sequences are MNHEY and SVGAGI.